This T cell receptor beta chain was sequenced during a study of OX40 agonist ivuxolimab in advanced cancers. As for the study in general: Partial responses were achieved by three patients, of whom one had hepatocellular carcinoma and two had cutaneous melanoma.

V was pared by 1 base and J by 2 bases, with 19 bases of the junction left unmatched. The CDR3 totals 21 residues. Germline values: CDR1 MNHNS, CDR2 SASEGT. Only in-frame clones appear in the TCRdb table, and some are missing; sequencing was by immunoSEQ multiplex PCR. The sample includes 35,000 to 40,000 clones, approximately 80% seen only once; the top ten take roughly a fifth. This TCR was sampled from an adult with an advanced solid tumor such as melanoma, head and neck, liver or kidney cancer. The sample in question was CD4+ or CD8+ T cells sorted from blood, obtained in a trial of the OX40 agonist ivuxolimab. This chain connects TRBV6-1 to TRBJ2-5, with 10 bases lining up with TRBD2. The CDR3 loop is CASSEEGYLAGEPNNQETQYF. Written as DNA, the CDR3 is TGTGCCAGCAGTGAAGAGGGGTATCTAGCGGGGGAACCTAATAATCAAGAGACCCAGTACTTC.